The 15 T cell receptor beta chains below come from one sample, sequenced in a study of a mutant IDH1 vaccine in newly diagnosed glioma (TCRdb year 2021). The time point label, as the study defines it: week 11, during vaccination. Each vaccine dose, consisting of 300 ug of a 20-mer mutant IDH1 peptide in Montanide, was administered subcutaneously with topical imiquimod. These receptors have no known antigen. Library prep was done by the immunoSEQ multiplex PCR assay. Not all clones reach the TCRdb copy of this immuneACCESS table, which keeps in-frame sequences only. Checked studies attribute under half of the gap to unresolved V genes and leave the rest unexplained. This sample comprises some 60,000 clones, about four fifths of them detected only once. The biggest ten clones account for approximately 6.1% of the sample. Sequencing was performed on PBMCs, taken from a glioma patient whose treatment included an IDH1 peptide vaccine. The receptors come from a man in his fifties or sixties with glioma.

This chain joins TRBV4-1 and TRBJ1-5; 8 bases align to TRBD1. CDR3 length: 18 residues. CDR1 and CDR2 (germline): MGHRA, YSYEKL. Trimming cost V 0 bases and J 6 bases; bases outside gene matches: 13. CDR3 sequence: CASSQEVRTGFLRQPQHF. The CDR3, as DNA: TGCGCCAGCAGCCAAGAAGTACGGACAGGGTTTTTACGTCAGCCCCAGCATTTT.

The V and J genes are TRBV19 and TRBJ1-2; 9 bases fit TRBD1. This CDR3 contains 12 residues. CDR1 is LNHDA and CDR2 is SQIVND in the germline V gene (reference sequence). Losses at the gene ends were 11 bases for V and 4 bases for J; bases not matched to a gene: 5. CDR3: CASRDRAYGYTF. As DNA, the CDR3 is TGTGCCTCCCGGGACAGGGCCTATGGCTACACCTTC. The entire variable domain, with the rest obtained from reference TRBV19 and TRBJ1-2, is as follows: DGGITQSPKYLFRKEGQNVTLSCEQNLNHDAMYWYRQDPGQGLRLIYYSQIVNDFQKGDIAEGYSVSREKKESFPLTVTSAQKNPTAFYLCASRDRAYGYTFGSGTRLTVV.

The chain couples TRBV27 to TRBJ1-1, with no clear D. Germline V gene lookup returns CDR1 MNHEY and CDR2 SMNVEV (reference sequence). With 8 bases removed from V and 4 bases from J, the gap between germline ends came to 8 bases. This CDR3 contains 11 residues. The CDR3: CASLGPTEAFF. CDR3 nucleotide sequence: TGTGCCAGCCTAGGCCCCACTGAAGCTTTCTTT.

The CDR3 loop is CASSYFRAYGYTF. The CDR3 DNA reads TGTGCCAGCAGTTACTTCAGGGCCTATGGCTACACCTTC. This chain connects TRBV6-5 to TRBJ1-2; D might be TRBD1 (5 bases). Germline V CDR1 and CDR2: MNHEY, SVGAGI. The CDR3 consists of 13 residues. Trimming took 1 base from V and 4 from J, leaving 7 bases between them.

This chain joins TRBV4-2 and TRBJ2-5; TRBD1 agrees at 8 bases. Germline lookup yields CDR1 LGHNA and CDR2 YNFKEQ. This CDR3 comprises 16 residues. The trim removed 2 bases at V and 5 bases at J, leaving 10 bases unmatched. This CDR3 is CASSQMGQDLRETQYF. The CDR3 DNA reads TGTGCCAGCAGCCAAATGGGACAGGACCTTCGTGAGACCCAGTACTTC.

The chain has TRBV4-3 and TRBJ1-1; D uncertain. This CDR3 contains 14 residues. Germline lookup yields CDR1 LGHNA and CDR2 YSLEER. V was cut by 4 bases and J by 3 bases, with 12 bases left in between. Here the CDR3 reads CASSPGSPDTEAFF. The CDR3 nucleotides are TGCGCCAGCAGCCCCGGGTCGCCAGACACTGAAGCTTTCTTT.

In this sample, this clone turned up once. The V gene is TRBV30, the J gene TRBJ1-2; D is unresolved. The CDR3 is 14 amino acids. The germline gives CDR1 GTSNPN, CDR2 SVGIG (reference sequence). V was clipped by 1 base and J by 7 bases, with 16 bases between them. CDR3 in DNA: TGTGCCTGGAGTGGCACTCTAAATGGGGTTGGCTACACCTTC. Residues: CAWSGTLNGVGYTF.

This rearrangement joins TRBV15 to TRBJ1-4; possibly TRBD1 for D (6 bases). The CDR3 consists of 14 residues. The germline V gene encodes CDR1 LNHNV and CDR2 YYDKDF (reference sequence). Between the trimmed V and J ends, which lost 1 base and 6 bases, there was a span of 9 bases. The CDR3 DNA reads TGTGCCACCAGCAGAGCACCAGGGGATGAAAAACTGTTTTTT. Translation gives CATSRAPGDEKLFF.

The rearrangement joins TRBV9 to TRBJ1-1, with D perhaps matching TRBD1 (6 bases). Germline-derived CDR1 and CDR2 are SGDLS and YYNGEE. This CDR3 comprises 17 residues. V was cut by 0 bases and J by 6 bases, with 21 bases left in between. The CDR3 nucleotides read TGTGCCAGCAGCGTAGGGGGGGCGGGAGGCACAGGTGCTGAAGCTTTCTTT. It yields the protein CASSVGGAGGTGAEAFF.

The gene calls are TRBV11-1 and TRBJ1-2; D is ambiguous. Germline CDR1 reads SGHAT; CDR2 reads FQDESV (reference sequence). This CDR3 is 10 amino acids long. V lost 4 bases and J lost 9, with 6 bases in between. CDR3 nucleotides: TGTGCCAGCAGCTCCCCGAGCTACACCTTC. Translated: CASSSPSYTF.

This sequence joins TRBV5-1 and TRBJ2-3; 8 bases fit TRBD2. The CDR3 totals 14 residues. Germline CDR1 is SGHRS and CDR2 is YFSETQ. V dropped 3 bases and J dropped 0; count of bases not matched to a gene: 0. The CDR3 sequence is CASSSSGSTDTQYF. The CDR3 DNA reads as TGCGCCAGCAGCTCTAGCGGGAGCACAGATACGCAGTATTTT.

This clone counts as medium-sized. The chain couples TRBV4-2 to TRBJ1-4, with a tentative D call TRBD1 (6 bases). V shed 1 base and J shed 4 bases, with 10 bases lying between them. CDR1 and CDR2 from the germline V gene are LGHNA and YNFKEQ. The CDR3 is 15 residues long. For the CDR3, the DNA is TGTGCCAGCAGCCAAGGGACAGCAGATAATGAAAAACTGTTTTTT. Encoded protein: CASSQGTADNEKLFF.

The chain couples TRBV6-1 to TRBJ2-3; tentative D call: TRBD2 (5 bases). V was clipped by 3 bases and J by 6 bases, with 10 bases between them. Germline CDR1 and CDR2: MNHNS and SASEGT. The CDR3 covers 13 residues. CDR3 sequence (DNA): TGTGCCAGCAGTGAGACTAAAGGGGATACGCAGTATTTT. Translating it yields CASSETKGDTQYF.

The chain links TRBV5-1 to TRBJ2-1; D is undetermined. This CDR3 is 12 amino acids long. Per germline, CDR1 SGHRS and CDR2 YFSETQ. The germline V and J ends were trimmed by 5 bases and 7 bases, with 10 bases remaining between them. The CDR3 sequence: CASRVGSNEQFF. The CDR3, as DNA: TGCGCCAGCAGGGTTGGGTCGAATGAGCAGTTCTTC.

The V gene is TRBV29-1, the J gene TRBJ2-5; D remains unclear. TRBJ2-7 matches the DNA end more closely, so the J call is doubtful. Germline V gene data show CDR1 as SQVTM and CDR2 as ANQGSEA. This CDR3 has 14 residues. The CDR3 protein is CSVEDSGYPYEQYF. The CDR3 DNA reads as TGCAGCGTTGAAGATTCAGGTTACCCCTACGAGCAGTACTTC.